Below are 26 T cell receptor beta chains sequenced from a single sample in a study of OX40 agonist ivuxolimab in advanced cancers. The protocol was immunoSEQ multiplex PCR, while the TCRdb copy is restricted to in-frame clones and leaves out a portion. The sample records nearly 50,000 clones, roughly 90% being singletons. The sample consisted of CD4+ or CD8+ T cells sorted from blood, taken in a trial of the OX40 agonist ivuxolimab. Receptors originate from an adult with an advanced solid tumor such as melanoma, head and neck, liver or kidney cancer.

The chain is built from TRBV4-1 and TRBJ1-1; D is ambiguous. The V and J ends lost 1 base and 4 bases respectively, with 13 bases between them. CDR3 length equals 15 residues. Germline CDR1 and CDR2: MGHRA and YSYEKL. CDR3 loop: CASSQAPTGSTEAFF. In DNA form, the CDR3 reads TGCGCCAGCAGCCAAGCCCCCACGGGGAGCACTGAAGCTTTCTTT.

The CDR3 region is CASSLEVAGGTYNEQFF. As DNA, the CDR3 is TGTGCCAGCAGCTTAGAAGTAGCGGGAGGGACCTACAATGAGCAGTTCTTC. This sequence joins TRBV7-6 and TRBJ2-1, with TRBD2 identical over 11 bases. The CDR3 is 17 residues long. Per germline, CDR1 SGHVS and CDR2 FNYEAQ. V dropped 1 base and J dropped 2; count of bases not matched to a gene: 4.

The chain recombines TRBV10-1 with TRBJ2-1, with D possibly matching TRBD1 (6 bases). V was shortened by 6 bases and J by 2 bases, with 14 bases between the two germline ends. This CDR3 region has 15 residues. Germline V lookup: CDR1 WNHNN, CDR2 SYGVQD (reference sequence). The CDR3 here is CASSPLGATYNEQFF. CDR3 DNA sequence: TGCGCCAGCAGCCCGTTGGGGGCCACCTACAATGAGCAGTTCTTC.

The rearrangement joins TRBV7-8 to TRBJ1-1; D remains unclear. V was pared by 3 bases and J by 8 bases, with 10 bases between. The CDR3 runs to 12 residues. The germline V gene encodes CDR1 SGHVS and CDR2 FQNEAQ. The CDR3 region is CASSFDGGEAFF. The CDR3 DNA follows: TGTGCCAGCAGCTTCGACGGAGGGGAAGCTTTCTTT.

The chain joins TRBV5-4 to TRBJ2-2; 11 nucleotides agree with TRBD2. The germline CDR1 and CDR2 sequences are SGHNT and YYREEE (reference sequence). This CDR3 has 16 amino acids. Losses at the gene ends were 4 bases for V and 4 bases for J; bases not matched to a gene: 6. In DNA form, the CDR3 reads TGTGCCAGCAGCGCATCCGGGACTAGCGGCACCGGGGAGCTGTTTTTT. Amino acid sequence: CASSASGTSGTGELFF.

The J gene is TRBJ2-5, the V gene TRBV29-1; D is perhaps TRBD1 (5 bases). Trimming removed 3 bases from V and 1 base from J, with 6 bases in between. This CDR3 spans 12 amino acids. Looked up from germline, CDR1 is SQVTM and CDR2 is ANQGSEA. The CDR3 here is CSVDRVQETQYF. CDR3 nucleotides: TGCAGCGTTGACAGGGTCCAAGAGACCCAGTACTTC.

The J gene is TRBJ1-1, the V gene TRBV28; TRBD1 is a possible D gene (5 bases). This CDR3 spans 15 amino acids. CDR1 is MDHEN, CDR2 SYDVKM, per germline. Trimming took 5 bases from V and 1 from J, leaving 14 bases between them. CDR3 coding DNA: TGTGCCAGCAGTGGGCACGGGACGGGGAACACTGAAGCTTTCTTT. This codes for CASSGHGTGNTEAFF.

The chain has TRBV7-2 and TRBJ2-5, with a weak D call TRBD2 (6 bases). Trimming left V 5 bases short and J 10 bases short, with 14 bases between. The germline V gene encodes CDR1 SGHTA and CDR2 FQGNSA. The CDR3 extends over 12 amino acids. The CDR3 DNA is TGTGCCAGCAGCCCCCCAGGCGGGGTCCAGTACTTC. It encodes CASSPPGGVQYF.

The chain links TRBV16 to TRBJ1-2; no clear D gene. V was trimmed by 4 bases and J by 4 bases, leaving 16 bases between them. CDR1 is KGHSY and CDR2 is FQNENV in the germline V gene. CDR3 size: 15 residues. The CDR3: CASSPLQRGTYGYTF. In DNA, the CDR3 is TGTGCCAGCAGCCCCCTCCAACGGGGTACCTATGGCTACACCTTC. The full variable domain, in which reference TRBV16 and TRBJ1-2 provide the parts outside the CDR3, is GEEVAQTPKHLVRGEGQKAKLYCAPIKGHSYVFWYQQVLKNEFKFLISFQNENVFDETGMPKERFSAKCLPNSPCSLEIQATKLEDSAVYFCASSPLQRGTYGYTFGSGTRLTVV.

V gene TRBV13 combines with J gene TRBJ2-5; 10 bases align to TRBD2. The trim removed 0 bases at V and 7 bases at J, leaving 8 bases unmatched. Per the germline V gene, CDR1 is PRHDT and CDR2 is FYEKMQ (reference sequence). CDR3 size: 16 residues. The CDR3, as DNA: TGTGCCAGCAGCTTAGGCGCTAGCGGGAGAGGCGTGACCCAGTACTTC. Its translation: CASSLGASGRGVTQYF.

The V call is TRBV6-1, the J call TRBJ1-6; perhaps TRBD1 as D (6 bases). Trimming removed 4 bases at V and 7 bases at J, with 14 bases between. This CDR3 region has 15 residues. CDR1 MNHNS and CDR2 SASEGT come from the germline V gene. CDR3 DNA: TGTGCCAGCAGTGCCCTGGGACAAAGGAATTCACCCCTCCACTTT. Translation: CASSALGQRNSPLHF.

In this sample, this clone turned up a few times. This CDR3 is also generated by other DNA sequences in the sample. This chain joins TRBV7-8 and TRBJ2-5; D may correspond to TRBD1 or TRBD2 (6 bases each). There are 18 residues in the CDR3. Germline V gene sequence: CDR1 SGHVS, CDR2 FQNEAQ. Trimming removed 5 bases at V and 5 bases at J, with 27 bases between. The CDR3 bases are TGTGCCAGCAGCAAGACGTACAGGTCGGGGGCCCAAGGGGAGACCCAGTACTTC. Amino acids: CASSKTYRSGAQGETQYF.

The chain employs TRBV6-5 and TRBJ1-2; the match to TRBD1 covers 9 bases. Looked up from germline, CDR1 is MNHEY and CDR2 is SVGAGI. The V segment lost 4 bases and the J segment 4 bases; nucleotides outside the gene matches: 7. This CDR3 has 15 residues. The CDR3 here is CASSSTGGPSYGYTF. The CDR3 DNA reads TGTGCCAGCAGTTCCACAGGGGGCCCTTCCTATGGCTACACCTTC.

J is TRBJ2-5 and V is TRBV7-3, with D unresolved. The length of the CDR3 is 13 residues. Germline values: CDR1 SGHTA, CDR2 FQGTGA. Trimming removed 2 bases at V and 5 bases at J, with 9 bases between. This chain's CDR3 is CASSLSSSETQYF. Written as DNA, the CDR3 is TGTGCCAGCAGCTTATCTAGTTCCGAGACCCAGTACTTC.

The chain recombines TRBV25-1 with TRBJ2-1, with 10 bases that match TRBD1. V shed 6 bases and J 6 bases; nucleotides not matched to a gene: 5. Looked up from germline, CDR1 is MGHDK and CDR2 is SYGVNS. The CDR3 sequence is 14 residues long. CDR3 DNA sequence: TGTGCCAGCAGGACAGGGGGCGTAGGCAATGAGCAGTTCTTC. This gives the protein CASRTGGVGNEQFF.

The chain employs TRBV7-3 and TRBJ2-5; D uncertain. Per germline, CDR1 SGHTA and CDR2 FQGTGA. The germline V and J ends were trimmed by 2 bases and 3 bases, with 7 bases remaining between them. This CDR3 contains 13 residues. The CDR3 here is CASSLGRKETQYF. For the CDR3, the DNA is TGTGCCAGCAGCTTAGGACGGAAAGAGACCCAGTACTTC.

The chain is built from TRBV6-5 and TRBJ1-5; TRBD1 might be the D (6 bases). Germline V lookup: CDR1 MNHEY, CDR2 SVGAGI. V was trimmed by 5 bases and J by 2 bases, leaving 10 bases between them. The CDR3 extends over 14 amino acids. In DNA form, the CDR3 reads TGTGCCAGCAGTCCCCGGGGGCGCAATCAGCCCCAGCATTTT. This translates into CASSPRGRNQPQHF.

The J gene is TRBJ1-3, the V gene TRBV29-1; D is uncertain. CDR1 is SQVTM, CDR2 ANQGSEA, per germline. The length of the CDR3 is 13 residues. Deletions cut 5 bases from V and 0 bases from J, with 8 bases between. DNA of the CDR3: TGCAGCGTTCTGAAAGGCTCTGGAAACACCATATATTTT. Translation: CSVLKGSGNTIYF.

This clone was observed once. The V and J genes are TRBV2 and TRBJ1-6, with TRBD1 identical over 7 bases. Germline values: CDR1 SNHLY, CDR2 FYNNEI. Unmatched junction bases numbered 5, after V lost 0 bases and J lost 3 bases. The CDR3 sequence is 17 residues long. The CDR3 spells CASSEALGTVYNSPLHF. CDR3 in DNA: TGTGCCAGCAGTGAAGCGCTTGGGACAGTCTATAATTCACCCCTCCACTTT.

The J gene is TRBJ2-1, the V gene TRBV29-1; D gene ambiguous. Trimming removed 4 bases from V and 6 bases from J, with 7 bases in between. CDR3 length: 11 amino acids. Germline CDR1 is SQVTM and CDR2 is ANQGSEA. The CDR3 sequence: CSVAVGNEQFF. CDR3 coding DNA: TGCAGCGTTGCTGTGGGCAATGAGCAGTTCTTC.

The count of this clone is one. The genes are TRBV30 and TRBJ1-5; no definite D call. The germline gives CDR1 GTSNPN, CDR2 SVGIG (reference sequence). Trimming removed 0 bases at V and 3 bases at J, with 6 bases between. The CDR3 is 13 amino acids. The DNA of the CDR3 is TGTGCCTGGAGTGTTAGCCTCAATCAGCCCCAGCATTTT. Its translation: CAWSVSLNQPQHF.

This sequence joins TRBV19 and TRBJ1-2; D ambiguous. With 2 bases removed from V and 3 bases from J, the gap between germline ends came to 7 bases. The CDR3 consists of 13 residues. Germline assignment: CDR1 LNHDA and CDR2 SQIVND (reference sequence). As DNA, the CDR3 is TGTGCCAGTAGTATAATGAGGGACTATGGCTACACCTTC. Encoded protein: CASSIMRDYGYTF.

This chain links TRBV4-2 with TRBJ2-6; the D is unclear. In germline, CDR1 is LGHNA, CDR2 YNFKEQ. The CDR3 extends over 15 amino acids. Trimming shortened V by 2 bases and J by 2 bases, and 7 bases separated the two germline ends. CDR3: CASSQLGPGANVLTF. For the CDR3, the DNA is TGTGCCAGCAGCCAACTAGGGCCTGGGGCCAACGTCCTGACTTTC.

The chain recombines TRBV18 with TRBJ2-7, with 8 bases identical to TRBD1. With 2 bases clipped from V and 4 bases from J, the junction kept 10 bases outside the gene matches. The CDR3 extends over 16 amino acids. Germline CDR1 reads KGHSH; CDR2 reads LQKENI. CDR3 loop: CASSPLDRAVSYEQYF. DNA for the CDR3: TGTGCCAGCTCACCATTGGACAGGGCGGTTTCGTACGAGCAGTACTTC.

The chain combines TRBV6-1 with TRBJ2-7; possibly TRBD2 for D (6 bases). Trimming pared 6 bases from V and 5 bases from J, leaving 20 bases between. Germline CDR1 MNHNS, CDR2 SASEGT. This CDR3 contains 15 residues. The CDR3 sequence is CASSRMTGTSNEQYF. CDR3 nucleotides: TGTGCCAGCAGCCGAATGACCGGGACTTCCAACGAGCAGTACTTC.

The chain recombines TRBV19 with TRBJ2-3; no reliable D call. The germline V gene has CDR1 LNHDA and CDR2 SQIVND (reference sequence). The CDR3 consists of 14 residues. V lost 3 bases and J 8 bases, leaving 15 bases between the germline ends. CDR3 sequence (DNA): TGTGCCAGTAGTATTAAGGCCCTCCAAGCTACGCAGTATTTT. It encodes CASSIKALQATQYF.